Below, one T cell receptor (beta chain) is given with its context. Its antigen is unknown. Clones were read by immunoSEQ multiplex PCR, and TCRdb kept only the in-frame ones, dropping some. Altogether tens of thousands of clones are present, more than 75% being singletons, with the ten largest covering about 4%. The data originate from a study of T cell responses to AZD1222 COVID-19 vaccine. Study-wide results and limits: The breadth and depth of Spike-specific TCRs increased once two AZD1222 doses had been given.

Germline CDR1 reads LGHNA; CDR2 reads YSLEER. The CDR3 totals 13 residues. Trimming stripped 3 bases from V and 5 bases from J, with 10 bases between. The chain employs TRBV4-3 and TRBJ1-1; perhaps TRBD1 as D (5 bases). This TCR was recovered from an adult who received the AZD1222 COVID-19 vaccine. Sequencing was performed on peripheral blood, taken 28 days after the second AZD1222 dose. The CDR3 DNA is TGCGCCAGCAGCCATCTCAGGGAAACTGAAGCTTTCTTT. Protein sequence: CASSHLRETEAFF.